This T cell receptor (beta chain) was recorded in a study of cytomegalovirus exposure and HLA in healthy donors. Regarding the study as a whole: Productive status was seen about 87% or about 30% of the time for most TCR beta V segments in an earlier analysis. The listing of 160 or so TCR beta chains classed them as cytomegalovirus-associated.

Both 60 Vbeta primers and 13 Jbeta primers went into the PCR. Method: immunoSEQ multiplex PCR; TCRdb's copy keeps in-frame clones and lacks some. The table lists 120,000 to 150,000 clones, 75% to 80% of them singletons. About this clone: As yet, its antigen is unknown.

CDR1 SGHTA and CDR2 FQGNSA come from the germline V gene. Losses at the gene ends were 5 bases for V and 2 bases for J; bases not matched to a gene: 10. This CDR3 has 17 residues. V usage is TRBV7-2 and J usage is TRBJ2-5; 11 nucleotides match TRBD2. The sequence came from a female donor in good health and CMV-seronegative. What was sequenced was PBMCs. The CDR3 nucleotides read TGTGCCAGCAGCGCCCGACTAGCGGGGACAGGACAAGAGACCCAGTACTTC. It yields the protein CASSARLAGTGQETQYF.